The 29 T cell receptor beta chains in this list originate from one sample, sequenced in a study of blood T cell repertoires in COVID-19. Assay used: immunoSEQ multiplex PCR; TCRdb lists only in-frame clones, some missing. The table lists around 150,000 clones, just under 95% of them singletons. The sequenced sample consisted of peripheral blood. The receptors derive from a woman between 45 and 65 years old with acute or convalescent COVID-19.

The genes are TRBV27 and TRBJ1-5, with D possibly being TRBD1 (5 bases). The V and J ends lost 6 bases and 7 bases respectively, with 19 bases between them. The CDR3 contains 15 residues. Germline CDR1 reads MNHEY; CDR2 reads SMNVEV (reference sequence). The CDR3 DNA sequence: TGTGCCAGCAGGCCTTGGGGGGAAGTAGAACAGCCCCAGCATTTT. Protein product: CASRPWGEVEQPQHF.

The sample holds one count of this clone. CDR3 sequence: CASSTPLGYNSPLHF. The CDR3 DNA reads as TGTGCCAGCAGCACCCCCCTAGGCTATAATTCACCCCTCCACTTT. The chain employs TRBV5-6 and TRBJ1-6; no firm D call. The germline V and J ends were trimmed by 4 bases and 3 bases, with 11 bases remaining between them. This CDR3 spans 15 amino acids. The germline V gene encodes CDR1 SGHDT and CDR2 YYEEEE.

The rearrangement joins TRBV28 to TRBJ1-2, with D maybe TRBD1 (6 bases). Germline values: CDR1 MDHEN, CDR2 SYDVKM. Trimming cost V 7 bases and J 1 base, with 13 bases left between them. The CDR3 is 14 residues long. The DNA for the CDR3 is TGTGCCAGCACAACTCAGGGGTATAACTATGGCTACACCTTC. Translation gives CASTTQGYNYGYTF.

V usage is TRBV18 and J usage is TRBJ2-4; the match to TRBD1 covers 7 bases. Germline CDR1 is KGHSH and CDR2 is LQKENI. There are 19 residues in the CDR3. Unmatched junction bases numbered 17, after V lost 6 bases and J lost 0 bases. CDR3 nucleotides: TGTGCCAGCTCCCCCCGGACAGGAGAAATAAGCCTAGCCAAAAACATTCAGTACTTC. As protein: CASSPRTGEISLAKNIQYF.

This rearrangement joins TRBV7-8 to TRBJ2-3; 11 nucleotides align to TRBD2. This CDR3 contains 16 residues. Germline V gene data show CDR1 as SGHVS and CDR2 as FQNEAQ. V lost 5 bases and J lost 0; bases outside the gene matches: 4. This chain's CDR3 is CASSPTSGGSTDTQYF. CDR3 bases: TGTGCCAGCAGCCCTACTAGCGGGGGAAGCACAGATACGCAGTATTTT.

This clone was detected only a few times. This CDR3 reads CATRTILRQGGRTEAFF. In DNA form, the CDR3 reads TGTGCCACTCGAACAATCCTACGACAGGGGGGGAGAACTGAAGCTTTCTTT. V gene TRBV27 combines with J gene TRBJ1-1; TRBD1 agrees at 9 bases. From germline, CDR1 is MNHEY and CDR2 SMNVEV (reference sequence). The CDR3 totals 17 residues. V trimming: 10 bases; J trimming: 5 bases; junction bases outside the gene matches: 20.

This rearrangement joins TRBV5-1 to TRBJ2-7; maybe TRBD2 (5 bases). This CDR3 contains 14 residues. Trimming removed 4 bases from V and 0 bases from J, with 11 bases in between. In germline, CDR1 is SGHRS, CDR2 YFSETQ. The CDR3 coding sequence is TGCGCCAGCAGCGTCCTCGGGGACTCCTACGAGCAGTACTTC. Amino acid sequence: CASSVLGDSYEQYF.

This rearrangement joins TRBV18 to TRBJ2-7; D might be TRBD2 (6 bases). The length of the CDR3 is 14 residues. CDR1 and CDR2 from the germline V gene are KGHSH and LQKENI. Trimming stripped 1 base from V and 7 bases from J, with 14 bases between. CDR3: CASSPLTGVWEQYF. CDR3 sequence (DNA): TGTGCCAGCTCACCACTGACGGGGGTCTGGGAGCAGTACTTC.

The chain is built from TRBV19 and TRBJ1-5, with D possibly matching TRBD1 (6 bases). The CDR3 consists of 15 residues. Germline V gene lookup returns CDR1 LNHDA and CDR2 SQIVND (reference sequence). Deletions cut 2 bases from V and 0 bases from J, with 8 bases between. This CDR3 reads CASSIRGGSNQPQHF. In nucleotides, the CDR3 is TGTGCCAGTAGTATAAGGGGGGGTAGCAATCAGCCCCAGCATTTT.

The CDR3 is CATSTGGFEAFF. CDR3 nucleotides: TGCGCCACTTCGACAGGGGGGTTTGAAGCTTTCTTT. This chain uses TRBV10-2 with TRBJ1-1; 9 bases agree with TRBD1. Germline lookup yields CDR1 WSHSY and CDR2 SAAADI. The CDR3 has 12 amino acids. The V segment lost 10 bases and the J segment 7 bases; nucleotides outside the gene matches: 7.

This sequence joins TRBV9 and TRBJ1-5; 9 bases are a match to TRBD1. CDR1 and CDR2 from the germline V gene are SGDLS and YYNGEE. This CDR3 spans 15 amino acids. V shed 3 bases, J shed 6 bases, and the junction held 7 bases outside the gene matches. This CDR3 is CASSATGGYSQPQHF. In nucleotides, the CDR3 is TGTGCCAGCAGCGCGACAGGGGGTTACAGTCAGCCCCAGCATTTT.

V gene TRBV9 combines with J gene TRBJ1-4; 7 nucleotides align to TRBD1. The J segment lost 4 bases and the V segment lost 3 bases, leaving 9 bases of the junction unmatched. This CDR3 spans 16 amino acids. Per germline, CDR1 SGDLS and CDR2 YYNGEE. The CDR3 nucleotides are TGTGCCAGCAGCGCTGGGGACAGACCGGGTAATGAAAAACTGTTTTTT. Translating gives CASSAGDRPGNEKLFF.

This clone appeared a few times. This chain links TRBV11-2 with TRBJ2-2; 10 bases match TRBD1. Germline V gene lookup returns CDR1 SGHAT and CDR2 FQNNGV. CDR3 length: 13 residues. CDR3 sequence reads: CGTGGTNTGELFF. The CDR3 DNA is TGTGGGACAGGGGGGACGAACACCGGGGAGCTGTTTTTT. Variable domain in full (rest from reference TRBV11-2 and TRBJ2-2): EAGVAQSPRYKIIEKRQSVAFWCNPISGHATLYWYQQILGQGPKLLIQFQNNGVVDDSQLPKDRFSAERLKGVDSTLKIQPAKLEDSAVYLCGTGGTNTGELFFGEGSRLTVL.

The chain recombines TRBV30 with TRBJ2-3; 11 bases line up with TRBD2. Losses at the gene ends were 3 bases for V and 5 bases for J; bases not matched to a gene: 4. The CDR3 has 14 amino acids. CDR1 and CDR2 (germline): GTSNPN, SVGIG (reference sequence). The CDR3 spells CAWRTSGTEDTQYF. DNA of the CDR3: TGTGCCTGGAGGACTAGCGGGACTGAAGATACGCAGTATTTT. The whole variable domain, remainder taken from reference TRBV30 and TRBJ2-3, is SQTIHQWPATLVQPVGSPLSLECTVEGTSNPNLYWYRQAAGRGLQLLFYSVGIGQISSEVPQNLSASRPQDRQFILSSKKLLLSDSGFYLCAWRTSGTEDTQYFGPGTRLTVL.

This chain connects TRBV7-8 to TRBJ2-7; 7 bases line up with TRBD2. The CDR3 extends over 14 amino acids. From germline, CDR1 is SGHVS and CDR2 FQNEAQ. V was clipped by 3 bases and J by 3 bases; unmatched bases: 5. This CDR3 is CASSFMGGSYEQYF. CDR3 in DNA: TGTGCCAGCAGCTTCATGGGAGGGAGCTACGAGCAGTACTTC.

The V and J genes are TRBV10-2 and TRBJ2-7; D remains unclear. CDR3 size: 12 residues. V was pared by 3 bases and J by 7 bases, with 10 bases between. Germline lookup yields CDR1 WSHSY and CDR2 SAAADI. DNA of the CDR3: TGCGCCAGCAGTGATGTCTCCTTGGAGCAGTACTTC. Translating it yields CASSDVSLEQYF.

V and J are TRBV7-2 and TRBJ1-1; D not resolved. The germline gives CDR1 SGHTA, CDR2 FQGNSA. This CDR3 comprises 14 residues. V was pared by 2 bases and J by 4 bases, with 11 bases between. The CDR3 protein is CASSLFLSSTEAFF. DNA for the CDR3: TGTGCCAGCAGCTTATTCCTGTCGAGCACTGAAGCTTTCTTT.

This chain's CDR3 is CASSRDRDYEQYF. The DNA of the CDR3 is TGTGCCAGCAGTAGGGACAGGGACTACGAGCAGTACTTC. V and J are TRBV6-5 and TRBJ2-7, with 9 positions matching TRBD1. The CDR3 length is 13 residues. In germline, CDR1 is MNHEY, CDR2 SVGAGI. V was clipped by 5 bases and J by 3 bases; unmatched bases: 2.

The CDR3 is CASSQGDRENQPQHF. CDR3 DNA: TGTGCCAGCAGCCAAGGGGACAGAGAGAATCAGCCCCAGCATTTT. The chain is built from TRBV6-6 and TRBJ1-5, with 7 positions matching TRBD1. Germline V gene lookup returns CDR1 MNHNY and CDR2 SVGAGI (reference sequence). The CDR3 sequence is 15 residues long. With 6 bases clipped from V and 4 bases from J, the junction kept 9 bases outside the gene matches.

This clone was observed once. The V gene is TRBV7-2, the J gene TRBJ1-4; D ambiguous. V was trimmed by 0 bases and J by 12 bases, leaving 11 bases between them. Germline values: CDR1 SGHTA, CDR2 FQGNSA. The CDR3 loop spans 13 amino acids. CDR3 protein: CASSLARPKELFF. The CDR3 region has the DNA TGTGCCAGCAGCTTAGCGCGTCCCAAAGAACTGTTTTTT.

The chain couples TRBV19 to TRBJ2-1; D might be TRBD2 (7 bases). V shed 1 base and J shed 2 bases, with 9 bases lying between them. Germline-derived CDR1 and CDR2 are LNHDA and SQIVND (reference sequence). The CDR3 runs 15 residues. Here the CDR3 reads CASSIAGGPYNEQFF. The DNA for the CDR3 is TGTGCCAGTAGTATAGCCGGGGGGCCCTACAATGAGCAGTTCTTC.

A remark on this clone: Germline and junction disagree at one end, which may indicate a read error. The chain joins TRBV11-2 to TRBJ2-7, with TRBD1 matching over 11 bases. CDR1 is SGHAT and CDR2 is FQNNGV in the germline V gene. This CDR3 comprises 15 residues. The CDR3 sequence: CASRLGQGAYYEQYF. The CDR3 DNA reads TGTGCCAGCAGGTTAGGACAGGGGGCTTACTACGAGCAGTACTTC.

In this sample, this clone turned up a few times. The chain employs TRBV6-5 and TRBJ1-2, with D perhaps TRBD1 (6 bases). Per germline, CDR1 MNHEY and CDR2 SVGAGI. The CDR3 loop spans 13 amino acids. V lost 6 bases and J lost 5, with 13 bases in between. CDR3 nucleotide sequence: TGTGCCAGCAGCGACAGGAGACTGTATGGCTACACCTTC. Protein: CASSDRRLYGYTF.

V gene TRBV14 combines with J gene TRBJ1-6; maybe TRBD1 (6 bases). This CDR3 has 15 residues. Between the trimmed V and J ends, which lost 4 bases and 10 bases, there was a span of 17 bases. The germline V gene encodes CDR1 SGHDN and CDR2 FVKESK. CDR3 sequence (DNA): TGTGCCAGCAGCCCAAACAGGGAAAGAGGATCACCCCTCCACTTT. This sequence encodes CASSPNRERGSPLHF. The full variable domain, rest sourced from reference TRBV14 and TRBJ1-6, is EAGVTQFPSHSVIEKGQTVTLRCDPISGHDNLYWYRRVMGKEIKFLLHFVKESKQDESGMPNNRFLAERTGGTYSTLKVQPAELEDSGVYFCASSPNRERGSPLHFGNGTRLTVT.

This rearrangement joins TRBV19 to TRBJ1-1; D is unclear. The V end was cut by 1 base, the J end by 4 bases, with 7 bases between. Germline V CDR1 and CDR2: LNHDA, SQIVND (reference sequence). CDR3 length: 13 residues. The CDR3 loop is CASSIAYPTEAFF. The CDR3 coding sequence is TGTGCCAGTAGTATAGCCTACCCCACTGAAGCTTTCTTT.

The chain uses TRBV5-6 and TRBJ1-4, with TRBD1 identical over 7 bases. J was trimmed by 5 bases and V by 4 bases; bases with no gene match: 11. CDR3 length: 16 residues. Germline V gene sequence: CDR1 SGHDT, CDR2 YYEEEE. The CDR3 region is CASSPPAGTANEKLFF. CDR3 nucleotide sequence: TGTGCCAGCAGCCCTCCCGCCGGGACAGCAAATGAAAAACTGTTTTTT.

In this sample, this clone turned up once. The genes are TRBV5-1 and TRBJ2-3; 11 bases align to TRBD2. Germline V gene lookup returns CDR1 SGHRS and CDR2 YFSETQ. With 5 bases clipped from V and 1 base from J, the junction kept 6 bases outside the gene matches. The CDR3 is 16 residues long. This CDR3 is CASSSGGAVGTDTQYF. CDR3 DNA sequence: TGCGCCAGCAGTAGCGGGGGGGCCGTGGGCACAGATACGCAGTATTTT. The variable domain in full, with the rest retrieved from reference TRBV5-1 and TRBJ2-3, is KAGVTQTPRYLIKTRGQQVTLSCSPISGHRSVSWYQQTPGQGLQFLFEYFSETQRNKGNFPGRFSGRQFSNSRSEMNVSTLELGDSALYLCASSSGGAVGTDTQYFGPGTRLTVL.

V usage is TRBV18 and J usage is TRBJ2-2; D remains unclear. V was pared by 5 bases and J by 1 base, with 11 bases between. Per germline, CDR1 KGHSH and CDR2 LQKENI. There are 15 residues in the CDR3. CDR3 residues: CASSFQAQNTGELFF. For the CDR3, the DNA is TGTGCCAGCTCATTTCAGGCACAGAACACCGGGGAGCTGTTTTTT. Full variable domain (outside the CDR3, taken from reference TRBV18 and TRBJ2-2): NAGVMQNPRHLVRRRGQEARLRCSPMKGHSHVYWYRQLPEEGLKFMVYLQKENIIDESGMPKERFSAEFPKEGPSILRIQQVVRGDSAAYFCASSFQAQNTGELFFGEGSRLTVL.

The chain employs TRBV9 and TRBJ1-1; 9 nucleotides align to TRBD1. Germline V gene sequence: CDR1 SGDLS, CDR2 YYNGEE. V shed 0 bases, J shed 7 bases, and the junction held 4 bases outside the gene matches. The CDR3 consists of 14 residues. This CDR3 is CASSVGTGVGEAFF. The CDR3 bases are TGTGCCAGCAGCGTAGGGACAGGGGTGGGTGAAGCTTTCTTT.